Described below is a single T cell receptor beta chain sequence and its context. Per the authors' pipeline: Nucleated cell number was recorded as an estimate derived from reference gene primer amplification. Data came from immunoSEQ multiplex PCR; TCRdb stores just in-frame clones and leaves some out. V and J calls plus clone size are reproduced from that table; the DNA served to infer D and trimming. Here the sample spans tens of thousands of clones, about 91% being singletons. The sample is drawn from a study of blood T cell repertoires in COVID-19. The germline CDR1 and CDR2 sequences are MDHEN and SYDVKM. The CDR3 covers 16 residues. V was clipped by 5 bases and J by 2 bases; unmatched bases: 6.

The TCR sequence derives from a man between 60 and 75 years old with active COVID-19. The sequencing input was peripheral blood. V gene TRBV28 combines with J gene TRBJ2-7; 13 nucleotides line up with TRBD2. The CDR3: CASSKIGTSGTYEQYF. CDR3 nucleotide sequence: TGTGCCAGCAGTAAAATTGGGACTAGCGGGACCTACGAGCAGTACTTC. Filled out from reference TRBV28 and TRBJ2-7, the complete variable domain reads DVKVTQSSRYLVKRTGEKVFLECVQDMDHENMFWYRQDPGLGLRLIYFSYDVKMKEKGDIPEGYSVSREKKERFSLILESASTNQTSMYLCASSKIGTSGTYEQYFGPGTRLTVT.